Here is one T cell receptor (beta chain) with its context. The antigen remains undetermined. This sample is part of a study of T cells in Graves' hyperthyroidism and ophthalmopathy. Study-wide results and limits: Also found in blood were most expanded thyroid clonotypes above 0.001.

RNA transcripts were the template for amplifying TCR beta CDR3 regions. During a first-round RT-PCR of the TCR CDR3, the HTBI primer set was used. A single record per CDR3 protein comes from TCRdb applying MiXCR to the multiplex PCR reads. The table lists a few hundred thousand distinct CDR3 sequences, just over 45% of them singletons. The germline V and J ends were trimmed by 2 bases and 2 bases, with 16 bases remaining between them. Germline V lookup: CDR1 KGHDR, CDR2 SFDVKD. CDR3 length: 17 amino acids. This chain uses TRBV24-1 with TRBJ2-3; possibly TRBD1 for D (6 bases). The sequencing sample was made of peripheral blood or thyroid tissue (not recorded which). The TCR comes from a woman aged 18-29 years with Graves' hyperthyroidism. CDR3 DNA: TGTGCCACCAGTGATTACGGCCTGGGGGCCGACACAGATACGCAGTATTTT. As protein: CATSDYGLGADTDTQYF.